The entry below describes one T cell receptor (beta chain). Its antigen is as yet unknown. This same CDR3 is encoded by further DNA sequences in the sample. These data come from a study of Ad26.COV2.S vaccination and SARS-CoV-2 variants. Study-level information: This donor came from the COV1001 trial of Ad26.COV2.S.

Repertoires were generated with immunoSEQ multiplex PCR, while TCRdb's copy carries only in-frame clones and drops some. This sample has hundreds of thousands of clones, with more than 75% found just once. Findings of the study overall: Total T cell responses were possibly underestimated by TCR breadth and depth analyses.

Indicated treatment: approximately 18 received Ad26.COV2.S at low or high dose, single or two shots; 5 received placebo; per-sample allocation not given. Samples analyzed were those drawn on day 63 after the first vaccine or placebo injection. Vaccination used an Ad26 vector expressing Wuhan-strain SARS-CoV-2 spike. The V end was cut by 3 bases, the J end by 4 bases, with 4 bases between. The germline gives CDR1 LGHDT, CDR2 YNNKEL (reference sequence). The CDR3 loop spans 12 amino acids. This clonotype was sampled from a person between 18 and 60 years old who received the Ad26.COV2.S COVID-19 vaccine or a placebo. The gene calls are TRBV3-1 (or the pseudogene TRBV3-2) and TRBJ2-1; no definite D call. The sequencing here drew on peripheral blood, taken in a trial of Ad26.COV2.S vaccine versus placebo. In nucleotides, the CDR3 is TGTGCCAGCAGCCACTCTTACAATGAGCAGTTCTTC. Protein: CASSHSYNEQFF.